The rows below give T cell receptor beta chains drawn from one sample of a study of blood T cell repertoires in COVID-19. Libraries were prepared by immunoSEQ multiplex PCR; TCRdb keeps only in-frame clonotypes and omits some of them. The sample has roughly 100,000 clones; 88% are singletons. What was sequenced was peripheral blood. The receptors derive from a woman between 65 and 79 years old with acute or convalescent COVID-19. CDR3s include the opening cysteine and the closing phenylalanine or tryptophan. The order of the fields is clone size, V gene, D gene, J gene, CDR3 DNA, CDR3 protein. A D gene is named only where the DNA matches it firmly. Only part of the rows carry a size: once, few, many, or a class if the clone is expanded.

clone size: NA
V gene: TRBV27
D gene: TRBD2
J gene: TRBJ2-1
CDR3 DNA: TGTGCCAGCAGTCTCAGACTAGCGGAAGTAATGGCCAATGAGCAGTTCTTC
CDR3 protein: CASSLRLAEVMANEQFF

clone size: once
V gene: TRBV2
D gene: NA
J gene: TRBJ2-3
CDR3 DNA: TGTGCCAGCAGACGTGGGACAACTAGCACAGATACGCAGTATTTT
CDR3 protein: CASRRGTTSTDTQYF

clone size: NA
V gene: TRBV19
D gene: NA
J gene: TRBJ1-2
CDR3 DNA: TGTGCCAGTACCGGGTCTCACTATGGCTACACCTTC
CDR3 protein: CASTGSHYGYTF

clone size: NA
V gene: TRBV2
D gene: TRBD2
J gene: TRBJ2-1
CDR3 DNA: TGTGCCAGCAGCGGGACTAGCGGGAGGGCCGGCAATGAGCAGTTCTTC
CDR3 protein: CASSGTSGRAGNEQFF

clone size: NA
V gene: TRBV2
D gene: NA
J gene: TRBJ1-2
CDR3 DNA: TGTGCCAGCAGTGCAGACAGCTATGGCTACACCTTC
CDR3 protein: CASSADSYGYTF

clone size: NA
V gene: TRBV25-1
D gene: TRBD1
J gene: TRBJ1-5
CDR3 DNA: TGTGCCAGCGCCGGGACAGGGAATCAGCCCCAGCATTTT
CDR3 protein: CASAGTGNQPQHF

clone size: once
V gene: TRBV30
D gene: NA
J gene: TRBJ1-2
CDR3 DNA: TGTGCCTGGAGTGTGACAACGCCAGCTTACGTCTACACCTTC
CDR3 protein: CAWSVTTPAYVYTF

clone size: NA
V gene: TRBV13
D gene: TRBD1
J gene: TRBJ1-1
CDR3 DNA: TGTGCCAGCAGCCCTAGGACAGGGTGGGCCACTGAAGCTTTCTTT
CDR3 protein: CASSPRTGWATEAFF

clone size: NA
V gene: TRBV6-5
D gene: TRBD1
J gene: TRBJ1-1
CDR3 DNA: TGTGCCAGCAGTAGAGGACAGGGAAGAAATGCTTTCTTT
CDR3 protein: CASSRGQGRNAFF

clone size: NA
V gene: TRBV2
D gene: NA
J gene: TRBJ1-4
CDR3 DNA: TGTGCCAGCAGTGAATTGGGACACAGCGCAACTAATGAAAAACTGTTTTTT
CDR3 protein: CASSELGHSATNEKLFF

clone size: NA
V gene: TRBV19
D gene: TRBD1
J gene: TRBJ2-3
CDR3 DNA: TGTGCCAGCAAAGATACAGGGGGCTTCGCAGATACGCAGTATTTT
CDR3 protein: CASKDTGGFADTQYF

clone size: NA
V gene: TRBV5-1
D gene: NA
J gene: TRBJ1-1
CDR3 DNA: TGCGCCAGCAGCTTGGACGGCGGCCGCCTGAACACTGAAGCTTTCTTT
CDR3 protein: CASSLDGGRLNTEAFF

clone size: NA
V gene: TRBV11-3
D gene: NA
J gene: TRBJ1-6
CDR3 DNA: TGTGCCAGCAGCCAGGTGGAGGATTCACCCCTCCACTTT
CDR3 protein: CASSQVEDSPLHF

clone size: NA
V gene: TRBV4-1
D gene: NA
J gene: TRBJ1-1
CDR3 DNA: TGCGCCAGCAGCCAAGATCGGGGGACCCAAGGCAGGAACACTGAAGCTTTCTTT
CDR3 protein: CASSQDRGTQGRNTEAFF

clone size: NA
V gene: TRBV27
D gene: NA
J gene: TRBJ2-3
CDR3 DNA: TGTGCCAGCAGTTCCGTTGGCAGGGGGGGCACAGATACGCAGTATTTT
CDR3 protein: CASSSVGRGGTDTQYF

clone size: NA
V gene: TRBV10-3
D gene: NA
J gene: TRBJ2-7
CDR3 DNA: TGTGCCATCAGTGAGTCGACGGGGGACCCCTACGAGCAGTACTTC
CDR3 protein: CAISESTGDPYEQYF

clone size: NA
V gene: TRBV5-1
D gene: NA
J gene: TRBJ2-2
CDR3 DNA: TGCGCCAGCAGCTTGCCCACCTCGTCCGAACACGGGGAGCTGTTTTTT
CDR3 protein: CASSLPTSSEHGELFF

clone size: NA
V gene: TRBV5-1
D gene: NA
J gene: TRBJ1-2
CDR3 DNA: TGCGCCAGCAGCTTGGGAGAGGCCCTCTATGGCTACACCTTC
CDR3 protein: CASSLGEALYGYTF

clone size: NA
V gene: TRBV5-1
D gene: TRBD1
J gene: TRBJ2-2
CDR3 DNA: TGCGCCAGCAGCTTGGCCGACAGGGACACCGGGGAGCTGTTTTTT
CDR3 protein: CASSLADRDTGELFF

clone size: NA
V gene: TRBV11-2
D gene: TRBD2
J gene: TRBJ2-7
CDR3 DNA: TGTGCCAGCAGCTTAGCCATAGCGGGGGGCCACCGCGGAGAGCAGTACTTC
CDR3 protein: CASSLAIAGGHRGEQYF

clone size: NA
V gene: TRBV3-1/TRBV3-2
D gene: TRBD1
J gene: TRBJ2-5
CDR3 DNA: TGTGCCAGCAGCCCCGGGAGCCGACAGGGGAGGGAGACCCAGTACTTC
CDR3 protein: CASSPGSRQGRETQYF

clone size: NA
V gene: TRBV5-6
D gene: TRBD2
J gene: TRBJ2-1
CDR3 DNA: TGTGCCAGCAGCCCGGCGTGGGGGGGTGGAAATGATAATGAGCAGTTCTTC
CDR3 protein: CASSPAWGGGNDNEQFF

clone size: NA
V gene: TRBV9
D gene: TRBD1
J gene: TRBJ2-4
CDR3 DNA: TGTGCCAGCAGCGTAGCCCAGGGGGTTTTGGACATTCAGTACTTC
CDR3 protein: CASSVAQGVLDIQYF

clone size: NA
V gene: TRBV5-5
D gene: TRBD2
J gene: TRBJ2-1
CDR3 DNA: TGTGCCAGCAGCTCAACTAGCGGGAGGGGGATGGGGTACAATGAGCAGTTCTTC
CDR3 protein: CASSSTSGRGMGYNEQFF

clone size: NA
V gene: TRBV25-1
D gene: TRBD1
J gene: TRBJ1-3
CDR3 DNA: TGTGCCAGCAGTGATACCGGACAGGGCTCTGGAAACACCATATATTTT
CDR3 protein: CASSDTGQGSGNTIYF

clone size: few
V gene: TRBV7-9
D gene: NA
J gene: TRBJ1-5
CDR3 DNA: TGTGCCAGCAGCTTATCGGTTAATCAGCCCCAGCATTTT
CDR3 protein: CASSLSVNQPQHF

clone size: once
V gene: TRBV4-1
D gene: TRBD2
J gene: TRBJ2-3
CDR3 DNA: TGCGCCAGCAGCCAAGAAGGGACTAGCGGGGGAACGCAGTATTTT
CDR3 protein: CASSQEGTSGGTQYF

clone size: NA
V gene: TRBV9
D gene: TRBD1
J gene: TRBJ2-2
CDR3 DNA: TGTGCCAGCAGCGCGGGACAGCCAAACACCGGGGAGCTGTTTTTT
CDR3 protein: CASSAGQPNTGELFF

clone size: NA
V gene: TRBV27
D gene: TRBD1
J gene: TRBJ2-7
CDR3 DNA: TGTGCCAGCAGTTTAGGGGGACAGGGAACCTACGAGCAGTACTTC
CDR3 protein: CASSLGGQGTYEQYF

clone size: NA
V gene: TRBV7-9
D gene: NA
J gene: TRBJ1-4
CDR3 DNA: TGTGCCAGCAGCTTATCCGCCAGGGGCGGGGGTGAAAAACTGTTTTTT
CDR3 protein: CASSLSARGGGEKLFF

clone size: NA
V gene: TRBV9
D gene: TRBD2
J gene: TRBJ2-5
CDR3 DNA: TGTGCCAGCTCAAGAGGGGGACTAGCGGGAGCACAAGAGACCCAGTACTTC
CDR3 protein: CASSRGGLAGAQETQYF

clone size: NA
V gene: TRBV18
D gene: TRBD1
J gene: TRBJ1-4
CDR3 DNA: TGTGCCAGCTCACCACCCACAGGGGAAGGTGAAAAACTGTTTTTT
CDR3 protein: CASSPPTGEGEKLFF

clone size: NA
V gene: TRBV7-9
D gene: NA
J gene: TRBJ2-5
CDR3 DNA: TGTGCCAGCAGCTTGTTGACTAGCCAAGAGACCCAGTACTTC
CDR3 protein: CASSLLTSQETQYF

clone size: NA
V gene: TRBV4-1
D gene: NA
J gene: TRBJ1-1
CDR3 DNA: TGCGCCAGCAGCCAAGACGAGACAGTTATGAACACTGAAGCTTTCTTT
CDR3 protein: CASSQDETVMNTEAFF

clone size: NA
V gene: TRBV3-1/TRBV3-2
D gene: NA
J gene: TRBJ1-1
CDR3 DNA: TGTGCCAGCAGCTCCCCCCGGGACATTGGGAGGGACACTGAAGCTTTCTTT
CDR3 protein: CASSSPRDIGRDTEAFF

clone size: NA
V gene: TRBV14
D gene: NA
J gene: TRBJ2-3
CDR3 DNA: TGTGCCAGCAGCCAAGGTCTCCTGGGCCGGACAGATACGCAGTATTTT
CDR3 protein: CASSQGLLGRTDTQYF

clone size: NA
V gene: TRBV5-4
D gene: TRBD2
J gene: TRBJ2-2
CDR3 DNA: TGTGCCAGCAGCCTAGCGGGATACACCGGGGAGCTGTTTTTT
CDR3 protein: CASSLAGYTGELFF

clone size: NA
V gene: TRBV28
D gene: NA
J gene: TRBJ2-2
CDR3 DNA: TGTGCCAGCATTAAACACGCGAACACCGGGGAGCTGTTTTTT
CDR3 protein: CASIKHANTGELFF

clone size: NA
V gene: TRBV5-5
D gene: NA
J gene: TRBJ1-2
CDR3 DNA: TGTGCCAGCAGCAAACCACCGACAGACTCCTATGGCTACACCTTC
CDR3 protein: CASSKPPTDSYGYTF

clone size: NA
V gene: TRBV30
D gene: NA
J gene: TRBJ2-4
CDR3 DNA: TGTGCCTGGACTCAGGTCTCAGCTAAAAACATTCAGTACTTC
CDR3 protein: CAWTQVSAKNIQYF

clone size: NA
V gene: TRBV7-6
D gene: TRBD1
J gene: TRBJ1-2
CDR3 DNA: TGTGCCAGCAGCTTAGGGGGACAGGGGTCTTCCTATGGCTACACCTTC
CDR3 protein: CASSLGGQGSSYGYTF

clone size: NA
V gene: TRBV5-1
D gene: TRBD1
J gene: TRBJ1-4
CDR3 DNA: TGCGCCAGCAGCTTCACCCAAATGTACGGGCAGGCAGGACAGGGGAGGGAAAAACTGTTTTTT
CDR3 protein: CASSFTQMYGQAGQGREKLFF

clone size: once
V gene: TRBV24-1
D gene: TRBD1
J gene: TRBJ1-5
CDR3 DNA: TGTGCCACCAGTGTGTCAGGGGGGAGTCAGCCCCAGCATTTT
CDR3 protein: CATSVSGGSQPQHF

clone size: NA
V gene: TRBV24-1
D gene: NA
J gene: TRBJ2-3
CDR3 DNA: TGTGCCACCAGTGACCGCCGGGTAGTTGGCTCAAGGGGCATGGATACGCAGTATTTT
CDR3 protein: CATSDRRVVGSRGMDTQYF

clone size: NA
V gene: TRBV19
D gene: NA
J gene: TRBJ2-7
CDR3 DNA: TGTGCCAGTACTCTGGCGGGGACGGGGACCTCCGAGCAGTACTTC
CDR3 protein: CASTLAGTGTSEQYF

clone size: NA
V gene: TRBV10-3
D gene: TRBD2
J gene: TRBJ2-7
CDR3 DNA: TGTGCCATTGGACTAGCGGGAGCCCACGAGCAGTACTTC
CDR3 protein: CAIGLAGAHEQYF

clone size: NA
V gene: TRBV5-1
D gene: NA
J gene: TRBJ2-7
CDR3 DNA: TGCGCCAGCAGCCGTGAGAGGCCCTCCTACGAGCAGTACTTC
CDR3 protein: CASSRERPSYEQYF

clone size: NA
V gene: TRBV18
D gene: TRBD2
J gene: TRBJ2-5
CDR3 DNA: TGTGCCAGCTCACCTAATAGCGGGGGATACCAAGAGACCCAGTACTTC
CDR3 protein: CASSPNSGGYQETQYF

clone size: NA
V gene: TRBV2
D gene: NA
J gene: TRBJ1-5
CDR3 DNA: TGTGCCAGCCAAGCCGGGACACTTCAGCCCCAGCATTTT
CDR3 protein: CASQAGTLQPQHF

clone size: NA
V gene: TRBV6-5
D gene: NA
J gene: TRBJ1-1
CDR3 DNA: TGTGCCACCCGGACGGCGTCGGGGACTGAAGCTTTCTTT
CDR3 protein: CATRTASGTEAFF

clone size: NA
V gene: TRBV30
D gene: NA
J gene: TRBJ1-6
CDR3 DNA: TGTGCCCAAACACAGCAACCGAATTCACCCCTCCACTTT
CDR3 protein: CAQTQQPNSPLHF

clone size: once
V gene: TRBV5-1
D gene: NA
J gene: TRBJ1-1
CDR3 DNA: TGCGCCAGCAGCTTGGACCCTATACAGGTCACTGAAGCTTTCTTT
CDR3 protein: CASSLDPIQVTEAFF

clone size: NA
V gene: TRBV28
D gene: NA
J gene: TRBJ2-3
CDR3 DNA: TGTGCCAGCAGTTTCCCCGGACAGTCAGGCACAGATACGCAGTATTTT
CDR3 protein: CASSFPGQSGTDTQYF

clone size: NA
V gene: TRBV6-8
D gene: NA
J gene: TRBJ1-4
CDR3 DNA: TGTGCCAGCAGTTGGGCAGGGTCCAATGCAACTAATGAAAAACTGTTTTTT
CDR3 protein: CASSWAGSNATNEKLFF

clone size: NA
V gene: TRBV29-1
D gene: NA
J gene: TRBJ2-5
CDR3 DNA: TGCAGCGTCTTGACAGAGCAAGAGACCCAGTACTTC
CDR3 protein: CSVLTEQETQYF

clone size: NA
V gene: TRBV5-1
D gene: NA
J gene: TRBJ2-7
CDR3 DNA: TGCGCCAGCAGCTTGGGGACAGAGCAGTACTTC
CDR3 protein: CASSLGTEQYF

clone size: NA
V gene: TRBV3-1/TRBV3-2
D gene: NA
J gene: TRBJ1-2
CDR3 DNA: TGTGCCAGCAGCCAAGACCAGTTCTATGGCTACACCTTC
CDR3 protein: CASSQDQFYGYTF